This TCR beta chain was profiled in a study of blood T cells in healthy people across ages. With 4 bases removed from V and 3 bases from J, the gap between germline ends came to 6 bases. CDR3 length: 12 amino acids. Germline values: CDR1 SEHNR, CDR2 FQNEAQ (reference sequence). PBMCs were isolated at a quantity of at least 6.5 million per sample. This clonotype was seen at least ten times. Combining a sample-barcoded 5' primer with a J-beta primer mix, a second PCR ran for roughly 7 to 11 cycles. TCRdb fed the 5' RACE reads into MiXCR, producing one record per CDR3 protein. The sample includes over a million distinct CDR3 sequences, approximately 26% of them seen just once. The sample was also reused in another study, on T cells of mothers and their children.

The TCR originated in a girl aged 2-10 years in good health. Material: blood. The chain carries TRBV7-9 and TRBJ2-5; D uncertain. Here the CDR3 DNA reads TGTGCCAGCAGCTCAATGGAAGAGACCCAGTACTTC. Protein product: CASSSMEETQYF.